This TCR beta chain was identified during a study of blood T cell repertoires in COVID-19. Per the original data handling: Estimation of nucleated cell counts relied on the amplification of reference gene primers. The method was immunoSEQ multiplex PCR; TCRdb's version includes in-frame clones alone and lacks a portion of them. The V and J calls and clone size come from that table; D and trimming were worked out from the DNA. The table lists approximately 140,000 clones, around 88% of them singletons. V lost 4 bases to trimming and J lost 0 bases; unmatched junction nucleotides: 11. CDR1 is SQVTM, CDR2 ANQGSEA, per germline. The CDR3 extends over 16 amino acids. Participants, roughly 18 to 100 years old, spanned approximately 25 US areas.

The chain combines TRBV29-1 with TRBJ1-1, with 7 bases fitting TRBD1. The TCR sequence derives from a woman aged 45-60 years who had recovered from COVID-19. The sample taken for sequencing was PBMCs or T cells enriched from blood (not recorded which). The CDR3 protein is CSVGRGVQGMNTEAFF. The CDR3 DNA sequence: TGCAGCGTTGGCAGGGGGGTCCAGGGTATGAACACTGAAGCTTTCTTT.